Listed below are T cell receptor beta chains from one sample, sequenced in a study of blood T cell repertoires in COVID-19. Assay: immunoSEQ multiplex PCR; the TCRdb copy retains only in-frame clones and omits some. The sample holds roughly 95,000 clones, 75% to 95% seen once. Sequenced sample: peripheral blood. Receptor source: a woman aged 50 to 65 in a cohort sampled during active COVID-19. CDR3s include the opening cysteine and the closing phenylalanine or tryptophan. Fields, in order: clone size, D gene, V gene, J gene, CDR3 protein, CDR3 DNA. A D gene is named only where the DNA matches it firmly. Size values are once, few and many counts, or a class for expanded clones, and some rows have none.

clone_size: -; d_call: TRBD1; v_call: TRBV18; j_call: TRBJ2-2; cdr3_aa: CASSPPGTGDTGELFF; cdr3_nt: TGTGCCAGCTCACCACCGGGGACAGGGGACACCGGGGAGCTGTTTTTT
clone_size: -; d_call: TRBD1; v_call: TRBV29-1; j_call: TRBJ1-1; cdr3_aa: CSVVGQGVEAFF; cdr3_nt: TGCAGCGTTGTTGGACAGGGGGTTGAAGCTTTCTTT
clone_size: -; d_call: -; v_call: TRBV29-1; j_call: TRBJ2-7; cdr3_aa: CSVEEAGSYRYEQYF; cdr3_nt: TGCAGCGTTGAAGAGGCCGGGTCCTATAGGTACGAGCAGTACTTC
clone_size: -; d_call: -; v_call: TRBV6-4; j_call: TRBJ2-3; cdr3_aa: CASSASRGTDTQYF; cdr3_nt: TGTGCCAGCAGTGCTTCCAGGGGCACAGATACGCAGTATTTT
clone_size: -; d_call: -; v_call: TRBV5-1; j_call: TRBJ1-1; cdr3_aa: CASSPNPMSTEAFF; cdr3_nt: TGCGCCAGCAGCCCTAATCCAATGAGCACTGAAGCTTTCTTT
clone_size: -; d_call: TRBD2; v_call: TRBV5-4; j_call: TRBJ2-7; cdr3_aa: CASSPVATSGTYEQYF; cdr3_nt: TGTGCCAGCAGCCCCGTTGCCACTAGCGGAACCTACGAGCAGTACTTC
clone_size: -; d_call: -; v_call: TRBV28; j_call: TRBJ2-2; cdr3_aa: CASSSQSEITGELFF; cdr3_nt: TGTGCCAGCAGTTCCCAATCGGAGATCACCGGGGAGCTGTTTTTT
clone_size: -; d_call: TRBD1; v_call: TRBV6-5; j_call: TRBJ1-1; cdr3_aa: CASEDRVNTEAFF; cdr3_nt: TGTGCCAGCGAAGACAGGGTTAACACTGAAGCTTTCTTT
clone_size: -; d_call: -; v_call: TRBV6-5; j_call: TRBJ1-4; cdr3_aa: CANPGKDHNEKLFF; cdr3_nt: TGTGCCAACCCAGGCAAGGATCATAATGAAAAACTGTTTTTT
clone_size: -; d_call: TRBD1; v_call: TRBV5-8; j_call: TRBJ2-7; cdr3_aa: CASSLRSGGPSGYEQYF; cdr3_nt: TGTGCCAGCAGCTTGCGTTCAGGGGGCCCTTCTGGCTACGAGCAGTACTTC
clone_size: -; d_call: TRBD1; v_call: TRBV7-9; j_call: TRBJ1-5; cdr3_aa: CASSLGTGANQPQHF; cdr3_nt: TGTGCCAGCAGCTTAGGGACAGGTGCAAATCAGCCCCAGCATTTT
clone_size: -; d_call: TRBD1; v_call: TRBV27; j_call: TRBJ1-6; cdr3_aa: CASSLSGTGGFSYNSPLHF; cdr3_nt: TGTGCCAGCAGTTTATCGGGGACAGGGGGATTCTCCTATAATTCACCCCTCCACTTT
clone_size: -; d_call: TRBD1; v_call: TRBV28; j_call: TRBJ2-7; cdr3_aa: CASRFGTGAYEQYF; cdr3_nt: TGTGCCAGCAGATTCGGGACAGGCGCCTACGAGCAGTACTTC
clone_size: -; d_call: -; v_call: TRBV25-1; j_call: TRBJ1-2; cdr3_aa: CASSRQTSIDGYTF; cdr3_nt: TGTGCCAGCAGTAGACAGACAAGTATAGATGGCTACACCTTC
clone_size: -; d_call: -; v_call: TRBV28; j_call: TRBJ1-2; cdr3_aa: CASSYKGQVGYTF; cdr3_nt: TGTGCCAGCAGTTACAAGGGGCAGGTTGGCTACACCTTC
clone_size: -; d_call: -; v_call: TRBV7-9; j_call: TRBJ2-6; cdr3_aa: CASSPGGPGANVLTF; cdr3_nt: TGTGCCAGCAGCCCGGGGGGCCCCGGGGCCAACGTCCTGACTTTC
clone_size: once; d_call: -; v_call: TRBV19; j_call: TRBJ1-4; cdr3_aa: CASSLGARLTTNEKLFF; cdr3_nt: TGTGCCAGTAGTTTAGGGGCGCGATTGACAACTAATGAAAAACTGTTTTTT
clone_size: -; d_call: -; v_call: TRBV19; j_call: TRBJ1-2; cdr3_aa: CASSIGVEETSGYTF; cdr3_nt: TGTGCCAGTAGTATAGGCGTCGAGGAAACGAGCGGCTACACCTTC
clone_size: -; d_call: -; v_call: TRBV5-1; j_call: TRBJ2-1; cdr3_aa: CASSTRAAVYANEQFF; cdr3_nt: TGCGCCAGCAGCACGAGGGCGGCGGTATACGCCAATGAGCAGTTCTTC
clone_size: -; d_call: -; v_call: TRBV19; j_call: TRBJ2-5; cdr3_aa: CASSIDLGAETQYF; cdr3_nt: TGTGCCAGTAGTATAGATCTGGGCGCGGAGACCCAGTACTTC
clone_size: -; d_call: -; v_call: TRBV20-1; j_call: TRBJ1-4; cdr3_aa: CSARIGEKLFF; cdr3_nt: TGCAGTGCTAGAATCGGGGAAAAACTGTTTTTT
clone_size: -; d_call: TRBD1; v_call: TRBV4-2; j_call: TRBJ1-2; cdr3_aa: CASSQGTGAGYTF; cdr3_nt: TGTGCCAGCAGCCAAGGGACAGGGGCTGGCTACACCTTC
clone_size: -; d_call: TRBD2; v_call: TRBV13; j_call: TRBJ2-1; cdr3_aa: CASSYRGGKQFF; cdr3_nt: TGTGCCAGCAGCTACCGCGGGGGAAAGCAGTTCTTC
clone_size: -; d_call: -; v_call: TRBV28; j_call: TRBJ2-7; cdr3_aa: CASTAGGTPYEQYF; cdr3_nt: TGTGCCAGCACCGCCGGGGGGACACCCTACGAGCAGTACTTC
clone_size: -; d_call: -; v_call: TRBV28; j_call: TRBJ1-2; cdr3_aa: CASSLRSTPNYGYTF; cdr3_nt: TGTGCCAGCAGTTTAAGGTCGACACCAAACTATGGCTACACCTTC
clone_size: -; d_call: TRBD1; v_call: TRBV11-2; j_call: TRBJ1-4; cdr3_aa: CASSLAGGDRVYEKLFF; cdr3_nt: TGTGCCAGCAGCTTAGCCGGGGGGGACAGAGTATATGAAAAACTGTTTTTT
clone_size: -; d_call: TRBD1; v_call: TRBV12-5; j_call: TRBJ1-1; cdr3_aa: CASGRSGGTTEAFF; cdr3_nt: TGTGCTAGTGGTCGATCAGGGGGCACCACTGAAGCTTTCTTT
clone_size: -; d_call: TRBD1; v_call: TRBV29-1; j_call: TRBJ1-2; cdr3_aa: CSAGTGGYGYTF; cdr3_nt: TGCAGCGCTGGGACAGGGGGCTATGGCTACACCTTC
clone_size: -; d_call: -; v_call: TRBV2; j_call: TRBJ2-2; cdr3_aa: CASRAGTTNTGELFF; cdr3_nt: TGTGCCAGCAGGGCCGGGACAACAAACACCGGGGAGCTGTTTTTT
clone_size: -; d_call: -; v_call: TRBV18; j_call: TRBJ1-1; cdr3_aa: CASSSSLQTMNTEAFF; cdr3_nt: TGTGCCAGCTCCTCAAGTCTGCAGACTATGAACACTGAAGCTTTCTTT
clone_size: -; d_call: -; v_call: TRBV25-1; j_call: TRBJ1-2; cdr3_aa: CASSGTGLSYGYTF; cdr3_nt: TGTGCCAGCAGTGGAACAGGGTTAAGCTATGGCTACACCTTC
clone_size: -; d_call: TRBD1; v_call: TRBV6-5; j_call: TRBJ1-1; cdr3_aa: CASSYSTGVRTEAFF; cdr3_nt: TGTGCCAGCAGTTACTCGACAGGGGTTCGCACTGAAGCTTTCTTT
clone_size: few; d_call: -; v_call: TRBV28; j_call: TRBJ1-5; cdr3_aa: CASSTSNQPQHF; cdr3_nt: TGTGCCAGCAGTACTAGTAATCAGCCCCAGCATTTT
clone_size: -; d_call: -; v_call: TRBV5-6; j_call: TRBJ2-1; cdr3_aa: CASSLERRPQQFF; cdr3_nt: TGTGCCAGCAGCTTGGAACGGAGGCCCCAGCAGTTCTTC
clone_size: -; d_call: -; v_call: TRBV4-2; j_call: TRBJ2-5; cdr3_aa: CASSQDVYQETQYF; cdr3_nt: TGTGCCAGCAGCCAAGACGTGTACCAAGAGACCCAGTACTTC
clone_size: few; d_call: -; v_call: TRBV7-8; j_call: TRBJ2-7; cdr3_aa: CASSLGHEWQQYF; cdr3_nt: TGTGCCAGCAGCTTAGGACACGAATGGCAGCAGTACTTC
clone_size: -; d_call: -; v_call: TRBV30; j_call: TRBJ1-4; cdr3_aa: CAWRQRDSGGGEKLFF; cdr3_nt: TGTGCCTGGAGACAACGGGACTCTGGGGGGGGTGAAAAACTGTTTTTT
clone_size: -; d_call: TRBD2; v_call: TRBV11-2; j_call: TRBJ2-1; cdr3_aa: CASTLGLAGDIPGEFF; cdr3_nt: TGTGCCAGCACCTTGGGACTAGCGGGGGACATTCCGGGGGAGTTCTTC
clone_size: -; d_call: -; v_call: TRBV10-3; j_call: TRBJ2-7; cdr3_aa: CAISRQELYEQYF; cdr3_nt: TGTGCCATCTCTCGACAGGAGCTCTACGAGCAGTACTTC
clone_size: -; d_call: TRBD1; v_call: TRBV7-8; j_call: TRBJ2-5; cdr3_aa: CASSLDRGSFRETQYF; cdr3_nt: TGTGCCAGCAGCTTAGACAGGGGCTCCTTCAGGGAGACCCAGTACTTC
clone_size: -; d_call: -; v_call: TRBV9; j_call: TRBJ1-1; cdr3_aa: CASSVGDTEAFF; cdr3_nt: TGTGCCAGCAGCGTAGGCGACACTGAAGCTTTCTTT
clone_size: -; d_call: TRBD2; v_call: TRBV24-1; j_call: TRBJ2-3; cdr3_aa: CATSDGGLAGVTDTQYF; cdr3_nt: TGTGCCACCAGTGATGGGGGACTAGCGGGAGTAACAGATACGCAGTATTTT
clone_size: -; d_call: -; v_call: TRBV2; j_call: TRBJ1-4; cdr3_aa: CASRVRQATNEKLFF; cdr3_nt: TGTGCCAGCAGGGTCCGACAGGCAACTAATGAAAAACTGTTTTTT
clone_size: -; d_call: -; v_call: TRBV11-3; j_call: TRBJ2-3; cdr3_aa: CASSLAVTAGSTDTQYF; cdr3_nt: TGTGCCAGCAGCTTAGCCGTGACGGCGGGAAGCACAGATACGCAGTATTTT
clone_size: -; d_call: -; v_call: TRBV29-1; j_call: TRBJ2-1; cdr3_aa: CSVEGDTNNEQFF; cdr3_nt: TGCAGCGTTGAGGGGGACACCAACAATGAGCAGTTCTTC
clone_size: -; d_call: -; v_call: TRBV19; j_call: TRBJ2-5; cdr3_aa: CASSTQHISPQETQYF; cdr3_nt: TGTGCCAGTAGTACGCAACACATATCGCCACAAGAGACCCAGTACTTC
clone_size: -; d_call: -; v_call: TRBV6-4; j_call: TRBJ2-1; cdr3_aa: CASSDGRGGSDEQFF; cdr3_nt: TGTGCCAGCAGTGACGGTAGGGGGGGCTCCGATGAGCAGTTCTTC
clone_size: many; d_call: TRBD2; v_call: TRBV6-5; j_call: TRBJ2-1; cdr3_aa: CASTIAGEGDEQFF; cdr3_nt: TGTGCCAGCACCATAGCGGGAGAGGGAGATGAGCAGTTCTTC